Listed below are T cell receptor beta chains from one sample, sequenced in a study of T cell responses to AZD1222 COVID-19 vaccine. This table comes from immunoSEQ multiplex PCR, and its TCRdb copy is limited to in-frame clones, with some not included. This table has around 120,000 clones, 70% to 85% appearing once. Here the sequenced sample was peripheral blood, taken 28 days after the second AZD1222 dose. The receptors here all came from an adult who received the AZD1222 COVID-19 vaccine. The CDR3 runs from the conserved cysteine through the conserved F or W. A D gene is named only where the DNA matches it firmly. Clone size is not always given. Where it is, it says once, few, many or a class for expanded clones.

d_gene	v_gene	abundance	j_gene	CDR3aa	CDR3nt
.	TRBV5-1	.	TRBJ1-6	CASSLGGQANSPLHF	TGCGCCAGCAGCTTGGGCGGTCAGGCTAATTCACCCCTCCACTTT
.	TRBV7-2	.	TRBJ1-6	CASSPGSSYNSPLHF	TGTGCCAGCAGCCCCGGTAGCTCCTATAATTCACCCCTCCACTTT
.	TRBV27	once	TRBJ1-5	CASSTLGAPKPQHF	TGTGCCAGCAGTACACTGGGGGCTCCCAAGCCCCAGCATTTT
TRBD2	TRBV24-1	.	TRBJ2-3	CATSDWLAGGLDF	TGTGCCACCAGTGATTGGCTAGCGGGGGGCTTAGATTTT
TRBD1	TRBV7-2	.	TRBJ1-2	CASSLEQGVGYTF	TGTGCCAGCAGCTTAGAACAGGGGGTAGGCTACACCTTC
TRBD2	TRBV5-1	.	TRBJ2-7	CASSSRGGDYTYEQYF	TGCGCCAGCAGCTCCCGCGGTGGGGACTACACCTACGAGCAGTACTTC
.	TRBV7-3	.	TRBJ1-5	CASSFRLGGPQHF	TGTGCCAGCAGCTTCAGACTGGGCGGGCCCCAGCATTTT
.	TRBV4-1	once	TRBJ2-7	CASSQVGARSYEQYF	TGCGCCAGCAGCCAAGTTGGCGCGAGATCCTACGAGCAGTACTTC
.	TRBV3-1/TRBV3-2	.	TRBJ1-2	CASSPPTNYGYTF	TGTGCCAGCAGCCCCCCTACTAACTATGGCTACACCTTC
.	TRBV28	.	TRBJ1-4	CASSLAPNEKLFF	TGTGCCAGCAGTTTGGCCCCTAATGAAAAACTGTTTTTT
TRBD1	TRBV10-2	.	TRBJ1-4	CASKGTGGGEKLFF	TGCGCCAGCAAAGGGACAGGGGGCGGAGAAAAACTGTTTTTT
.	TRBV6-2/TRBV6-3	.	TRBJ1-4	CASSYSEADGNEKLFF	TGTGCCAGCAGTTACTCGGAGGCGGATGGTAATGAAAAACTGTTTTTT
TRBD1	TRBV19	.	TRBJ2-7	CASSIKDRGMYEQYF	TGTGCCAGTAGTATAAAGGACAGGGGGATGTACGAGCAGTACTTC
.	TRBV6-5	once	TRBJ1-6	CASSQTGNNSPLHF	TGTGCCAGCAGCCAGACAGGAAATAATTCACCCCTCCACTTT
.	TRBV4-3	.	TRBJ1-3	CASSQWSSGNTIYF	TGCGCCAGCAGCCAATGGTCCTCTGGAAACACCATATATTTT
.	TRBV19	.	TRBJ1-5	CASSARYAGNQPQHF	TGTGCCAGTAGTGCCCGATACGCGGGCAATCAGCCCCAGCATTTT
TRBD1	TRBV19	.	TRBJ1-3	CASSGDRSSGNTIYF	TGTGCCAGTAGTGGGGACAGGTCCTCTGGAAACACCATATATTTT
.	TRBV7-3	.	TRBJ2-1	CASSFQHHPGSSYNEQFF	TGTGCCAGCAGCTTTCAGCACCACCCAGGTTCCTCCTACAATGAGCAGTTCTTC
TRBD1	TRBV9	.	TRBJ1-1	CASSPSRGGPEAFF	TGTGCCAGCAGCCCAAGCCGAGGGGGCCCTGAAGCTTTCTTT
.	TRBV7-8	.	TRBJ1-5	CASSLIATGYQPQHF	TGTGCCAGCAGCTTAATTGCAACAGGTTACCAGCCCCAGCATTTT
TRBD1	TRBV20-1	.	TRBJ1-1	CSARGQQAFF	TGCAGTGCTAGGGGACAGCAAGCTTTCTTT
.	TRBV5-1	.	TRBJ1-5	CASSLETNQPQHF	TGCGCCAGCAGCTTGGAGACCAATCAGCCCCAGCATTTT
TRBD1	TRBV7-8	.	TRBJ1-1	CASSFQGGAGAEAFF	TGTGCCAGCAGCTTCCAAGGGGGCGCGGGAGCTGAAGCTTTCTTT
.	TRBV4-1	.	TRBJ1-2	CASSHTWTEPNYGYTF	TGCGCCAGCAGCCACACTTGGACAGAGCCGAACTATGGCTACACCTTC
TRBD1	TRBV28	few	TRBJ1-2	CASSLSGTGHGYTF	TGTGCCAGCAGTCTGAGTGGGACAGGGCATGGCTACACCTTC
.	TRBV28	few	TRBJ2-3	CASSTPGPRADTQYF	TGTGCCAGCAGTACCCCGGGACCCCGAGCAGATACGCAGTATTTT
TRBD1	TRBV13	.	TRBJ1-1	CASSPRDRNTEAFF	TGTGCCAGCAGCCCTCGGGACAGGAACACTGAAGCTTTCTTT
.	TRBV27	.	TRBJ1-5	CASSLSVSGNQPQHF	TGTGCCAGCAGTTTATCGGTCTCAGGGAATCAGCCCCAGCATTTT
.	TRBV19	.	TRBJ1-1	CASSSRTENTEAFF	TGTGCCAGTAGTTCCCGAACAGAGAACACTGAAGCTTTCTTT
.	TRBV7-6	.	TRBJ2-1	CASSRNGLEQFF	TGTGCCAGCAGCCGCAATGGCCTTGAGCAGTTCTTC
.	TRBV4-3	.	TRBJ2-7	CASSPVGGQGGEQYF	TGCGCCAGCAGCCCCGTTGGGGGACAAGGGGGCGAGCAGTACTTC
.	TRBV2	few	TRBJ1-5	CASRTGLSNQPQHF	TGTGCCAGCAGAACGGGTCTTAGCAATCAGCCCCAGCATTTT